A single sample is the source of the 22 T cell receptor beta chains below, sequenced in a study of cytomegalovirus exposure and HLA in healthy donors. Both 60 Vbeta primers and 13 Jbeta primers went into the PCR. Only in-frame clones appear in the TCRdb table, and some are missing; sequencing was by immunoSEQ multiplex PCR. The sample has 110,000 to 150,000 clones; 77% are singletons. The source material was PBMCs. Source of these receptors: a male donor in good health and CMV-seronegative.

The rearrangement joins TRBV11-3 to TRBJ2-2; D not certain. Per the germline V gene, CDR1 is SGHNT and CDR2 is YENEEA. The CDR3 spans 14 residues. V was cut by 5 bases and J by 2 bases, with 9 bases left in between. The chain's CDR3 is CASSPRVNTGELFF. The CDR3 coding sequence is TGTGCCAGCAGCCCCCGGGTTAACACCGGGGAGCTGTTTTTT.

Details on this clone: Other DNA sequences from this sample encode an identical CDR3 as well. The rearrangement uses TRBV7-9 and TRBJ2-7, with D possibly being TRBD2 (5 bases). In germline, CDR1 is SEHNR, CDR2 FQNEAQ (reference sequence). This CDR3 is built from 13 residues. V lost 4 bases to trimming and J lost 1 base, with 8 bases between them. In nucleotides, the CDR3 is TGTGCCAGCAGCTCAAGAGGGTCCTACGAGCAGTACTTC. Its protein is CASSSRGSYEQYF.

The chain is built from TRBV7-2 and TRBJ2-1; D remains unclear. The CDR3 is 14 residues long. Germline CDR1 SGHTA, CDR2 FQGNSA. V lost 7 bases, J lost 3 bases, and 13 bases lay in between. The CDR3 loop is CASNPRTGYNEQFF. In nucleotides, the CDR3 is TGTGCCAGCAACCCGAGAACTGGCTACAATGAGCAGTTCTTC.

The chain combines TRBV11-2 with TRBJ2-7; maybe TRBD2 (5 bases). There are 15 residues in the CDR3. V was clipped by 1 base and J by 4 bases, with 14 bases between them. Germline CDR1 is SGHAT and CDR2 is FQNNGV. Here the CDR3 reads CASSLVSSRGYEQYF. The DNA for the CDR3 is TGTGCCAGCAGCTTAGTTTCTAGTAGAGGGTACGAGCAGTACTTC. The whole variable domain, remainder taken from reference TRBV11-2 and TRBJ2-7, is EAGVAQSPRYKIIEKRQSVAFWCNPISGHATLYWYQQILGQGPKLLIQFQNNGVVDDSQLPKDRFSAERLKGVDSTLKIQPAKLEDSAVYLCASSLVSSRGYEQYFGPGTRLTVT.

The chain uses TRBV5-6 and TRBJ2-1, with 8 bases lining up with TRBD2. The junction had 4 bases not matched to a gene; V was cut back by 2 bases and J by 6 bases. CDR1 and CDR2 (germline): SGHDT, YYEEEE. CDR3 size: 14 residues. The CDR3 loop is CASSFYGTSNEQFF. In DNA, the CDR3 is TGTGCCAGCAGCTTTTACGGGACTAGCAATGAGCAGTTCTTC.

The chain carries TRBV7-3 and TRBJ2-7, with 9 bases fitting TRBD1. The junction had 5 bases not matched to a gene; V was cut back by 1 base and J by 1 base. The CDR3 is 16 residues long. CDR1 is SGHTA and CDR2 is FQGTGA in the germline V gene. CDR3 amino acids: CASSLRWDRVSYEQYF. In DNA form, the CDR3 reads TGTGCCAGCAGCTTAAGATGGGACAGGGTGTCCTACGAGCAGTACTTC.

This chain joins TRBV5-3 and TRBJ2-7, with a weak D call TRBD1 (6 bases). TRBV5-3 is an ORF; its function is uncertain. Trimming cost V 1 base and J 2 bases, with 7 bases left between them. The CDR3 length is 13 residues. CDR3 nucleotides: TGTGCCAGAAGCTTGACAGGGCCCTACGAGCAGTACTTC. This translates into CARSLTGPYEQYF.

This chain links TRBV11-2 with TRBJ2-5, with D perhaps TRBD2 (7 bases). Trimming took 0 bases from V and 4 from J, leaving 15 bases between them. Germline V gene data show CDR1 as SGHAT and CDR2 as FQNNGV. The CDR3 runs to 16 residues. The CDR3 spells CASSLELLRGGETQYF. CDR3 sequence (DNA): TGTGCCAGCAGCTTAGAGCTGCTGAGGGGGGGAGAGACCCAGTACTTC. Filled out from reference TRBV11-2 and TRBJ2-5, the complete variable domain reads EAGVAQSPRYKIIEKRQSVAFWCNPISGHATLYWYQQILGQGPKLLIQFQNNGVVDDSQLPKDRFSAERLKGVDSTLKIQPAKLEDSAVYLCASSLELLRGGETQYFGPGTRLLVL.

The chain has TRBV19 and TRBJ1-2, with 7 bases aligning to TRBD1. V trimming: 7 bases; J trimming: 4 bases; junction bases outside the gene matches: 15. CDR1 is LNHDA and CDR2 is SQIVND in the germline V gene (reference sequence). This CDR3 contains 16 residues. The CDR3 here is CASMRKTGASTYGYTF. The CDR3 DNA is TGTGCCAGTATGAGAAAAACAGGGGCCTCAACCTATGGCTACACCTTC.

The V gene is TRBV2, the J gene TRBJ1-5, with 7 positions matching TRBD1. With 8 bases clipped from V and 1 base from J, the junction kept 5 bases outside the gene matches. This CDR3 contains 14 residues. The V gene's germline CDR1 is SNHLY and CDR2 FYNNEI. CDR3 sequence reads: CASRDRQSNQPQHF. The DNA of the CDR3 is TGTGCCAGCCGGGACAGACAGAGCAATCAGCCCCAGCATTTT.

This chain links TRBV27 with TRBJ1-2; weak D call: TRBD1 (5 bases). Germline loops: CDR1 MNHEY, CDR2 SMNVEV (reference sequence). This CDR3 is built from 15 residues. V lost 6 bases and J lost 2, with 16 bases in between. The CDR3 DNA reads TGTGCCAGCAGCCCCGCGTCGGGGGGAAACTATGGCTACACCTTC. Protein sequence: CASSPASGGNYGYTF.

CDR3 residues: CAIKGGVETQYF. The CDR3 coding sequence is TGTGCCATCAAAGGAGGGGTTGAGACCCAGTACTTC. The chain combines TRBV10-3 with TRBJ2-5; possibly TRBD2 for D (6 bases). The germline CDR1 and CDR2 sequences are ENHRY and SYGVKD. The CDR3 has 12 amino acids. V lost 7 bases and J lost 5, with 11 bases in between.

The V call is TRBV6-1, the J call TRBJ1-1; TRBD1 matches 9 bases. This CDR3 is 14 amino acids long. Germline loops: CDR1 MNHNS, CDR2 SASEGT. V gave up 7 bases and J gave up 1 base; unmatched junction bases: 4. The CDR3: CASTLGQGNTEAFF. The CDR3, as DNA: TGTGCCAGCACCCTGGGACAGGGGAACACTGAAGCTTTCTTT.

CDR3 nucleotide sequence: TGTGCCAGCAGCTTCGGCAGGGATGAAAAACTGTTTTTT. It encodes CASSFGRDEKLFF. The chain recombines TRBV7-9 with TRBJ1-4, with D possibly being TRBD1 (5 bases). The CDR3 is 13 amino acids. Trimming removed 3 bases from V and 6 bases from J, with 8 bases in between. Germline values: CDR1 SEHNR, CDR2 FQNEAQ (reference sequence). Looking up the rest from reference TRBV7-9 and TRBJ1-4 gives the full variable domain: DTGVSQNPRHKITKRGQNVTFRCDPISEHNRLYWYRQTLGQGPEFLTYFQNEAQLEKSRLLSDRFSAERPKGSFSTLEIQRTEQGDSAMYLCASSFGRDEKLFFGSGTQLSVL.

The chain carries TRBV4-1 and TRBJ2-2, with 9 nucleotides matching TRBD1. V shed 2 bases, J shed 7 bases, and the junction held 5 bases outside the gene matches. Per the germline V gene, CDR1 is MGHRA and CDR2 is YSYEKL. The CDR3 consists of 15 residues. The CDR3, as DNA: TGCGCCAGCAGCCAATACACAGGGGGCAACGGGGAGCTGTTTTTT. Amino acid sequence: CASSQYTGGNGELFF.

The chain combines TRBV28 with TRBJ2-7; 12 bases agree with TRBD2. Germline V gives CDR1 MDHEN, CDR2 SYDVKM. The CDR3 loop spans 16 amino acids. The V and J ends lost 6 bases and 1 base, in that order; junction bases with no gene match: 7. The CDR3 DNA sequence: TGTGCCAGCAGCCCCGTGACTAGCGGGAGTTCCTACGAGCAGTACTTC. Translated, it gives CASSPVTSGSSYEQYF.

The V gene is TRBV7-9, the J gene TRBJ1-1, with a weak D call TRBD1 (6 bases). The CDR3 runs to 14 residues. Between the trimmed V and J ends, which lost 3 bases and 6 bases, there was a span of 14 bases. CDR1 and CDR2 (germline): SEHNR, FQNEAQ (reference sequence). The chain's CDR3 is CASSFPAGAAEAFF. As DNA, the CDR3 is TGTGCCAGCAGCTTTCCCGCAGGGGCCGCTGAAGCTTTCTTT.

The chain is built from TRBV6-5 and TRBJ2-1, with 12 bases lining up with TRBD2. The V gene end was trimmed by 5 bases and the J gene end by 9 bases; junction bases not matched to a gene: 8. The CDR3 covers 15 residues. Germline V gene data show CDR1 as MNHEY and CDR2 as SVGAGI. In nucleotides, the CDR3 is TGTGCCAGCAGTCACCGACTAGCGGGAGTGGGTGAGCAGTTCTTC. It specifies CASSHRLAGVGEQFF.

The chain recombines TRBV27 with TRBJ2-2, with D tentatively TRBD2 (5 bases). The germline CDR1 and CDR2 sequences are MNHEY and SMNVEV (reference sequence). This CDR3 spans 15 amino acids. V was clipped by 4 bases and J by 2 bases, with 11 bases between them. As DNA, the CDR3 is TGTGCCAGCAGTTCTAACAGACTAAACACCGGGGAGCTGTTTTTT. Encoded protein: CASSSNRLNTGELFF.

The chain employs TRBV13 and TRBJ2-7, with TRBD2 matching over 9 bases. V was pared by 4 bases and J by 1 base, with 14 bases of the junction left unmatched. CDR3 size: 18 residues. Germline CDR1 and CDR2: PRHDT and FYEKMQ (reference sequence). The CDR3 DNA sequence: TGTGCCAGCAGCTCGGCTGGCGGGAGGGCCCAAAAATCCTACGAGCAGTACTTC. It is translated as CASSSAGGRAQKSYEQYF.

The rearrangement links TRBV5-1 to TRBJ2-7; D perhaps matches TRBD2 (5 bases). The germline V gene encodes CDR1 SGHRS and CDR2 YFSETQ. V lost 2 bases and J lost 0, with 15 bases in between. The CDR3 totals 16 residues. This CDR3 is CASSFGGATGSYEQYF. The CDR3 nucleotides are TGCGCCAGCAGCTTTGGAGGCGCGACGGGCTCCTACGAGCAGTACTTC.

The chain employs TRBV19 and TRBJ1-2; TRBD1 matches at 9 bases. The trim removed 4 bases at V and 8 bases at J, leaving 11 bases unmatched. This CDR3 is 15 amino acids long. Per the germline V gene, CDR1 is LNHDA and CDR2 is SQIVND (reference sequence). CDR3 residues: CASSRSPGQGGGYTF. Here the CDR3 DNA reads TGTGCCAGTAGTAGGAGCCCGGGACAGGGAGGGGGCTACACCTTC.